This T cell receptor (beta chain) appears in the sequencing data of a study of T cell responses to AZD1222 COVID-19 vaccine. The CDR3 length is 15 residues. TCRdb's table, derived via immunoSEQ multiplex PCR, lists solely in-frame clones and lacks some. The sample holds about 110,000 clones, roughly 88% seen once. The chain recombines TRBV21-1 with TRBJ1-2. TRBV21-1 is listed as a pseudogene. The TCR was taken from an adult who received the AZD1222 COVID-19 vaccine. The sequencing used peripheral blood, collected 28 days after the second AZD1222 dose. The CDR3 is CASSKYGNINYGYTF. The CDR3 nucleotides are TGTGCCAGCAGCAAATATGGTAATATTAACTATGGCTACACCTTC.